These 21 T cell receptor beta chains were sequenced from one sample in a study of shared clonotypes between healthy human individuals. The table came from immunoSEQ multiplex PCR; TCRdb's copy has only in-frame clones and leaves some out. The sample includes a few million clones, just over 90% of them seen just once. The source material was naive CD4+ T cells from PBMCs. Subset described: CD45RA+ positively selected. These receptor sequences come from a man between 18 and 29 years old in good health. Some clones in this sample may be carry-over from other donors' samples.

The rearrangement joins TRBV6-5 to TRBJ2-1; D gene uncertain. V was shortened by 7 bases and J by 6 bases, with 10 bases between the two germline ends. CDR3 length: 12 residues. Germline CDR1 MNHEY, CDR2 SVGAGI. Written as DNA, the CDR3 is TGTGCCAGCACCAAATCGACCAATGAGCAGTTCTTC. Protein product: CASTKSTNEQFF.

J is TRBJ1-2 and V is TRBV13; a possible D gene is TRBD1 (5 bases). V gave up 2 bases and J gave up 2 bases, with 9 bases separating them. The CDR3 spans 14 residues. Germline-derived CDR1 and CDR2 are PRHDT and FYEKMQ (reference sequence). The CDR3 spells CASSLTGVNYGYTF. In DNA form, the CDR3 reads TGTGCCAGCAGCTTAACGGGGGTCAACTATGGCTACACCTTC.

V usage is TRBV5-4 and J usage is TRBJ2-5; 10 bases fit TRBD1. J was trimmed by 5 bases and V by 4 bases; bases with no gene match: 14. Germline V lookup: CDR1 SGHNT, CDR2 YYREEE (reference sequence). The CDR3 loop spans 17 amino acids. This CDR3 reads CASSLSPGQGSWETQYF. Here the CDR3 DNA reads TGTGCCAGCAGCCTTAGTCCGGGACAGGGGAGTTGGGAGACCCAGTACTTC.

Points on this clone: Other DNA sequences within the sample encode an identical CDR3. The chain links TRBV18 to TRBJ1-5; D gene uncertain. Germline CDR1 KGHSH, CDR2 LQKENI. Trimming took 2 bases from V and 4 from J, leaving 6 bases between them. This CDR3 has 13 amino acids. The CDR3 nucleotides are TGTGCCAGCTCACCAGGTGAAAATCAGCCCCAGCATTTT. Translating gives CASSPGENQPQHF.

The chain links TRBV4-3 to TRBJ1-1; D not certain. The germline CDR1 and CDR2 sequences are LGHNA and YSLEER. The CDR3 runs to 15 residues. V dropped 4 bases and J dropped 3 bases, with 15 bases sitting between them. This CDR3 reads CASSRQGFADTEAFF. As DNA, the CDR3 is TGCGCCAGCAGCCGACAAGGTTTTGCGGACACTGAAGCTTTCTTT.

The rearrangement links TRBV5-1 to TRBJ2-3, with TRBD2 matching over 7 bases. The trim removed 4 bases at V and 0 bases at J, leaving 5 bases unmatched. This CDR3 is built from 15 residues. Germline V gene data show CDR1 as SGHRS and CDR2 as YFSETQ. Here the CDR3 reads CASSGGSPSTDTQYF. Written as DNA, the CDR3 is TGCGCCAGCAGCGGCGGGAGCCCTAGCACAGATACGCAGTATTTT.

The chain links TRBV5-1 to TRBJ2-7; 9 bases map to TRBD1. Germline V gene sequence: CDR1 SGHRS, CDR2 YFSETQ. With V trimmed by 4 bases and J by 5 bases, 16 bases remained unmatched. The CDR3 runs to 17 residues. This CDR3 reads CASSPEPTGQGSNEQYF. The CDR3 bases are TGCGCCAGCAGCCCCGAACCGACGGGACAGGGTTCCAACGAGCAGTACTTC.

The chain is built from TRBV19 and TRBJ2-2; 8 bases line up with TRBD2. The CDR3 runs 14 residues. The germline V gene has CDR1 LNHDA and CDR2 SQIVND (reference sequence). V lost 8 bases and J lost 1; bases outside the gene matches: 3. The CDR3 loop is CASLGGVNTGELFF. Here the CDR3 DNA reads TGTGCCAGTCTCGGGGGGGTGAACACCGGGGAGCTGTTTTTT.

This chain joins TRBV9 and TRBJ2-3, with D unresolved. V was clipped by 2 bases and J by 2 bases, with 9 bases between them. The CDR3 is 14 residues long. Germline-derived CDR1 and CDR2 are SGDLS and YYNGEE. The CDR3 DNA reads TGTGCCAGCAGCGTCCGCCCACTCACAGATACGCAGTATTTT. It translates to CASSVRPLTDTQYF. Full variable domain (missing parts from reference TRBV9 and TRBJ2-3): DSGVTQTPKHLITATGQRVTLRCSPRSGDLSVYWYQQSLDQGLQFLIQYYNGEERAKGNILERFSAQQFPDLHSELNLSSLELGDSALYFCASSVRPLTDTQYFGPGTRLTVL.

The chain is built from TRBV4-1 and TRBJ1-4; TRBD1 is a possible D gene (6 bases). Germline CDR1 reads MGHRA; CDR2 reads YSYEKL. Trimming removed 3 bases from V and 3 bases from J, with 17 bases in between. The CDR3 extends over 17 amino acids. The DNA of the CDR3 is TGCGCCAGCAGCCATGACCGGGACACCGGACCTAATGAAAAACTGTTTTTT. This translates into CASSHDRDTGPNEKLFF.

CDR3 DNA sequence: TGCAGCGTTGAAGGGGCAGAGGCGAACTCCTACGAGCAGTACTTC. The encoded protein is CSVEGAEANSYEQYF. The chain recombines TRBV29-1 with TRBJ2-7; D is unclear. This CDR3 is built from 15 residues. V lost 1 base and J 0 bases, leaving 13 bases between the germline ends. Germline V CDR1 and CDR2: SQVTM, ANQGSEA.

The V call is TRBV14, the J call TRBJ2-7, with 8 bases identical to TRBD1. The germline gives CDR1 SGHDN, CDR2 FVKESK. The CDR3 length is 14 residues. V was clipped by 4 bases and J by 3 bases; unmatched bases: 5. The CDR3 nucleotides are TGTGCCAGCAGCCCCCGGGACAGGTTCTACGAGCAGTACTTC. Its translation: CASSPRDRFYEQYF.

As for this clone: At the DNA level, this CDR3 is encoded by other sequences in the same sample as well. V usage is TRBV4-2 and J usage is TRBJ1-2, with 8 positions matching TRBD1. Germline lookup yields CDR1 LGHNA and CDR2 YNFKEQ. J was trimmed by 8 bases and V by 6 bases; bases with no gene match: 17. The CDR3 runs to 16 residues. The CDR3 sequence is CASSPQTQGAGYGYTF. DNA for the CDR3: TGTGCCAGCAGTCCTCAAACGCAGGGGGCAGGCTACGGCTACACCTTC.

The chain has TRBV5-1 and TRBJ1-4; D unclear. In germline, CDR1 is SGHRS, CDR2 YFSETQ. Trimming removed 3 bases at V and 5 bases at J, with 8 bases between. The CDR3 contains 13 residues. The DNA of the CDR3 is TGCGCCAGCAGCTCAGAAAGCAATGAAAAACTGTTTTTT. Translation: CASSSESNEKLFF.

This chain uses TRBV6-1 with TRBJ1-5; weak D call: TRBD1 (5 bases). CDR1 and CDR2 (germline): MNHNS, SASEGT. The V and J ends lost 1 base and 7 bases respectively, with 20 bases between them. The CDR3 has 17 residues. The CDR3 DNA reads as TGTGCCAGCAGTGAAGGTGCCAGGGAGCGGAAAAGGCAGCCCCAGCATTTT. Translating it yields CASSEGARERKRQPQHF.

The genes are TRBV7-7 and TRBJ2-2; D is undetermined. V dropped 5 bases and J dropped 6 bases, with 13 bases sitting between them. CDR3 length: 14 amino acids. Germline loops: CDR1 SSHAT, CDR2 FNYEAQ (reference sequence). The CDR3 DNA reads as TGTGCCAGCAGCACGACCGCCCGGTCCGGGGAGCTGTTTTTT. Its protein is CASSTTARSGELFF.

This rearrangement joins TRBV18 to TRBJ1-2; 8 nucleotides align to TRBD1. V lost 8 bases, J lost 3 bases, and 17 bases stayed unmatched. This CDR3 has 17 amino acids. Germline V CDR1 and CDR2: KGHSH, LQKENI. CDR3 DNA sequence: TGTGCCAGCCGGATCGATAACGGACAGGGTTCTCACTATGGCTACACCTTC. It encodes CASRIDNGQGSHYGYTF.

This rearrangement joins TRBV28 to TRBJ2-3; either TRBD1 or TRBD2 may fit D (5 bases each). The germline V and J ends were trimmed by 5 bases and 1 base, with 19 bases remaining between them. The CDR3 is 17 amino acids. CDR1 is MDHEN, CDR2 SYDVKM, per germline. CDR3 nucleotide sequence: TGTGCCAGCAGTCTGTCCGGGACGCGAATTGGCACAGATACGCAGTATTTT. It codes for CASSLSGTRIGTDTQYF.

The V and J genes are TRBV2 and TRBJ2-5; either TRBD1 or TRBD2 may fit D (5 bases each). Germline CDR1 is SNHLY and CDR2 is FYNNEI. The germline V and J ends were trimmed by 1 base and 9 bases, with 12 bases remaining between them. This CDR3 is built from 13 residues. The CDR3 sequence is CASSEGMGVSQYF. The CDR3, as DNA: TGTGCCAGCAGTGAAGGCATGGGGGTGTCCCAGTACTTC.

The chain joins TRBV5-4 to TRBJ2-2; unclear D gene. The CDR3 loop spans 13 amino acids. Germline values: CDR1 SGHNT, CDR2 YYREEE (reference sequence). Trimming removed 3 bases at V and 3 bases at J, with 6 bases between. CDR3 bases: TGTGCCAGCAGCTCTTATCACACCGGGGAGCTGTTTTTT. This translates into CASSSYHTGELFF. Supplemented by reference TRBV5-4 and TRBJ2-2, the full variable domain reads ETGVTQSPTHLIKTRGQQVTLRCSSQSGHNTVSWYQQALGQGPQFIFQYYREEENGRGNFPPRFSGLQFPNYSSELNVNALELDDSALYLCASSSYHTGELFFGEGSRLTVL.

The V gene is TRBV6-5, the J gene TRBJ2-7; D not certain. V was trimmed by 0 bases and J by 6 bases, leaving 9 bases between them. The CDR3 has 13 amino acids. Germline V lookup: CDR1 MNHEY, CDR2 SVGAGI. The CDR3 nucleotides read TGTGCCAGCAGTTACTCCGGAGTGGGCGAGCAGTACTTC. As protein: CASSYSGVGEQYF.